The 2 T cell receptor beta chains reported below all come from one sample, sequenced in a study of T cells in tuberculosis (dated by TCRdb to between 2017 and 2018). The receptor library was made with the immunoSEQ multiplex PCR assay. Here the immuneACCESS table is served through TCRdb, limited to in-frame sequences with V and J called. Missing clones are a known gap in these copies; in checked studies unresolved V genes cover under half, and the rest lacks a known reason. For this sample the table gives more than 35,000 clones, of which nearly 95% were detected only once. Together, the top ten hold roughly 6.9% of the sample. Material for sequencing was PBMCs. All receptors come from a donor between 5 and 29 years old with latent tuberculosis or without tuberculosis infection.

V is TRBV19 and J is TRBJ2-1; 13 bases map to TRBD2. The trim removed 5 bases at V and 2 bases at J, leaving 3 bases unmatched. The CDR3 is 16 amino acids. Germline CDR1 LNHDA, CDR2 SQIVND (reference sequence). The CDR3 DNA reads TGTGCCAGTAGTCTGGGGACTAGCGGGACCTACAATGAGCAGTTCTTC. It is translated as CASSLGTSGTYNEQFF.

The V gene is TRBV4-1, the J gene TRBJ2-3; D ambiguous. The CDR3 sequence is 14 residues long. Trimming removed 6 bases at V and 5 bases at J, with 15 bases between. Germline V gene data show CDR1 as MGHRA and CDR2 as YSYEKL. CDR3 sequence: CASRDLVGRDTQYF. In DNA form, the CDR3 reads TGCGCCAGCAGGGATCTAGTGGGTCGAGATACGCAGTATTTT.